This TCR beta chain comes out of a study of CD8 T cells in ankylosing spondylitis. Regarding the study as a whole: Some of the motif variants had earlier been found in reactive arthritis patients' fluid and blood. From matched ankylosing spondylitis synovial fluid, disease-linked clones were reportedly recovered at significantly enriched levels. Peripheral blood held disease-linked clones only at relatively low frequency, and these were CD8+.

Researchers built TCR beta libraries using quantitative 5'-RACE with molecular barcodes. TCRdb reprocessed the 5' RACE reads via MiXCR and lists one record per CDR3 protein. The sample gives tens of thousands of distinct CDR3 sequences, around a tenth of which show up once; approximately 16% is in the top ten. There are 13 residues in the CDR3. The V gene's germline CDR1 is DFQATT and CDR2 SNEGSKA (reference sequence). V lost 1 base and J lost 3, with 9 bases in between. This clonotype was counted many times. What it binds is unknown. This sequence was found in a male donor with ankylosing spondylitis or in good health (not recorded which). The chain combines TRBV20-1 with TRBJ1-1; D not resolved. The sample comprised blood, either unsorted or a sorted T cell fraction (not recorded which). CDR3 protein: CSARGQVDTEAFF. The CDR3 DNA reads as TGCAGTGCTAGAGGGCAGGTAGACACTGAAGCTTTCTTT.